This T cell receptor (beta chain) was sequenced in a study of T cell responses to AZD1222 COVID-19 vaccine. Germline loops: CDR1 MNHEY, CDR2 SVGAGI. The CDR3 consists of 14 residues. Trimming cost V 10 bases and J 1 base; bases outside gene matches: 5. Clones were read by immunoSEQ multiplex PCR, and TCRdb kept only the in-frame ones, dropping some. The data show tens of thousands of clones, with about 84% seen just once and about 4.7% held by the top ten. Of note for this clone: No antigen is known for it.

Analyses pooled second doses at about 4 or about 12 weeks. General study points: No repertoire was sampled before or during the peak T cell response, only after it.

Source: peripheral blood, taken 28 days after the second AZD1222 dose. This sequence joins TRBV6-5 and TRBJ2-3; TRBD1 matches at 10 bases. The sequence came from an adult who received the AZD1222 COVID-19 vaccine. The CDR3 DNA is TGTGCCACCTCCGGACAGGGGGGCACAGATACGCAGTATTTT. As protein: CATSGQGGTDTQYF.